This T cell receptor beta chain stems from a study of T cells in Graves' hyperthyroidism and ophthalmopathy. Study results and caveats: The blood repertoire included most of the expanded thyroid clonotypes above 0.001. Using 13 V-J features, a model discriminated ophthalmopathy from stable hyperthyroidism.

The CDR3 covers 17 residues. Germline V gives CDR1 SNHLY, CDR2 FYNNEI. V shed 8 bases, J shed 0 bases, and the junction held 13 bases outside the gene matches. Aged 18 to 65, the patients had hyperthyroidism that was newly diagnosed and had lasted under 2 months. The CDR3 regions of TCR beta were amplified from RNA transcripts. The TCR CDR3 was amplified in a first-round RT-PCR using the HTBI primer set. In TCRdb, the multiplex PCR reads were re-called with MiXCR into one record per CDR3 protein. The sample lists approximately 590,000 distinct CDR3 sequences, around 46% occurring once. This clonotype was counted ten times or more. Antigen unknown.

The chain couples TRBV2 to TRBJ1-2, with 9 nucleotides matching TRBD1. Sequencing used peripheral blood or thyroid tissue (not recorded which). The origin of this receptor is a woman aged 18-29 years with Graves' hyperthyroidism. Here the CDR3 reads CASGDRVEFAANYGYTF. The CDR3, as DNA: TGTGCCAGCGGGGACAGGGTAGAGTTCGCTGCTAACTATGGCTACACCTTC.